This entry lists 3 T cell receptor beta chains sequenced from one sample in a study of T-cell memory formation after mild COVID-19. From the 5' RACE reads, TCRdb called clonotypes with MiXCR, one entry per CDR3 protein. The sample carries under 300,000 distinct CDR3 sequences, roughly 8% recorded once. The sample comprised PBMCs or a T cell subset sorted from them (not recorded which). Receptor source: a man aged 18 to 29 who had mild COVID-19 (a few samples of this study predate the infection). Cell type and time point are not known.

This clonotype was counted many times. The V call is TRBV5-1, the J call TRBJ2-1; the match to TRBD2 covers 11 bases. V trimming: 1 base; J trimming: 2 bases; junction bases outside the gene matches: 2. CDR1 SGHRS and CDR2 YFSETQ come from the germline V gene. The CDR3 has 16 residues. The CDR3 region is CASSLTSGGPYNEQFF. CDR3 sequence (DNA): TGCGCCAGCAGCTTGACTAGCGGGGGTCCCTACAATGAGCAGTTCTTC.

This clonotype was seen a handful of times. The CDR3 DNA reads TGTGCCAGTACCGACAGAATCACCAGATTGTCTGGAAACACCATATATTTT. It yields the protein CASTDRITRLSGNTIYF. J is TRBJ1-3 and V is TRBV19, with D possibly TRBD1 on 5 matching bases. Germline V CDR1 and CDR2: LNHDA, SQIVND (reference sequence). The CDR3 covers 17 residues. Trimming stripped 7 bases from V and 1 base from J, with 20 bases between.

The chain combines TRBV6-6 with TRBJ1-3, with D possibly TRBD1 on 5 matching bases. The germline V gene encodes CDR1 MNHNY and CDR2 SVGAGI (reference sequence). The CDR3 extends over 17 amino acids. Trimming shortened V by 2 bases and J by 2 bases, and 16 bases separated the two germline ends. The CDR3 DNA sequence: TGTGCCAGCAGTTACCTGGGGACGGCTGGGCCTGGAAACACCATATATTTT. As protein: CASSYLGTAGPGNTIYF.